This TCR beta chain was sequenced during a study of beta chain features in type 1 diabetes. Study-wide results and caveats: Junctions at VDJ sites from type 1 diabetes patients had fewer insertions and more deletions. The study found moderately but significantly shorter TCRB CDR3s in all four CD4+ subsets of Type 1 diabetes patients.

Remarks on this clone: Its specificity is unknown.

Every bit of the isolated RNA underwent reverse transcription, so sequencing read expressed TCRB transcripts. Libraries were prepared by immunoSEQ multiplex PCR; TCRdb keeps only in-frame clonotypes and omits some of them. The sample yields hundreds of thousands of clones, roughly 11% seen once. The sequence was obtained from a young woman in good health. Sequencing input: naive CD4+ T cells from blood.

The CDR3 coding sequence is TGCGCCAGCAGCCAATCCTACAATCAGCCCCAGCATTTT. This gives the protein CASSQSYNQPQHF. The V and J genes are TRBV4-3 and TRBJ1-5; D gene unclear. V gave up 2 bases and J gave up 3 bases, with 5 bases separating them. There are 13 residues in the CDR3. The V gene's germline CDR1 is LGHNA and CDR2 YSLEER.